This TCR beta chain appears in the sequencing data of a study of T cells after yellow fever vaccination. Study overall: Preparation of the low-cell-number fractions used SMART-Seq v4 Ultra Low Input. General study results and limits: The CD4 and CD8 compartments had a small share of their clonotypes in common. Re-detected after boosting: most primary clones, 96% of CD4 and about 90% of CD8.

Template-switching 5'RACE yielded the TCR cDNA; a universal primer site and UMIs were added in the process. TCRdb ran MiXCR on the 5' RACE reads and lists one entry per CDR3 protein. The sample yields approximately 300,000 distinct CDR3 sequences, roughly 6.8% seen once. This clonotype was counted only a few times. Its antigen is currently unknown. This clonotype was obtained from a man between 18 and 35 years old who received the YFV17D yellow fever vaccine. Material: PBMCs, obtained approximately 40 days after the first yellow fever vaccination.

CDR3: CASSPVGGEQYF. In DNA form, the CDR3 reads TGCGCCAGCAGCCCAGTAGGCGGCGAGCAGTACTTC. This rearrangement joins TRBV5-1 to TRBJ2-7; the D is unclear. Trimming pared 4 bases from V and 6 bases from J, leaving 11 bases between. The CDR3 loop spans 12 amino acids. The germline CDR1 and CDR2 sequences are SGHRS and YFSETQ.